Shown below are 13 T cell receptor beta chains from a single sample sequenced in a study of OX40 agonist ivuxolimab in advanced cancers. Generated by immunoSEQ multiplex PCR, the TCRdb table keeps only in-frame clones and is missing some. The top ten clones hold about 42% of a sample with over 8,000 clones, roughly 68% of them seen once. The starting material was CD4+ or CD8+ T cells sorted from blood, obtained in a trial of the OX40 agonist ivuxolimab. These receptors were obtained from an adult with an advanced solid tumor such as melanoma, head and neck, liver or kidney cancer.

CDR3 sequence reads: CASSEPADGPIAPQHF. The CDR3 DNA reads as TGTGCCAGCAGTGAACCCGCCGACGGGCCGATCGCGCCCCAGCATTTT. The V call is TRBV6-1, the J call TRBJ1-5, with D uncertain. This CDR3 has 16 amino acids. CDR1 and CDR2 from the germline V gene are MNHNS and SASEGT. Trimming removed 2 bases at V and 9 bases at J, with 20 bases between.

This clone was observed a few times. The rearrangement links TRBV13 to TRBJ2-1; 8 nucleotides match TRBD1. This CDR3 is 15 amino acids long. Germline V gene sequence: CDR1 PRHDT, CDR2 FYEKMQ (reference sequence). Unmatched junction bases numbered 7, after V lost 1 base and J lost 8 bases. DNA of the CDR3: TGTGCCAGCAGCTTAGTTGGACAGGGCTGGGATGAGCAGTTCTTC. Encoded protein: CASSLVGQGWDEQFF.

V is TRBV27 and J is TRBJ2-7; unclear D gene. V dropped 5 bases and J dropped 6 bases, with 17 bases sitting between them. In germline, CDR1 is MNHEY, CDR2 SMNVEV (reference sequence). This CDR3 has 14 residues. The CDR3 sequence is CASSTVPPRAEQYF. For the CDR3, the DNA is TGTGCCAGCAGTACCGTCCCCCCTCGCGCCGAGCAGTACTTC.

This clone was counted between two and nine times. This chain connects TRBV11-2 to TRBJ2-2, with D possibly being TRBD2 (6 bases). V lost 5 bases to trimming and J lost 2 bases, with 18 bases between them. This CDR3 has 17 amino acids. Per the germline V gene, CDR1 is SGHAT and CDR2 is FQNNGV. In nucleotides, the CDR3 is TGTGCCAGCAGCCTCTCTCGTTGGGGAGGTAACACCGGGGAGCTGTTTTTT. Residues: CASSLSRWGGNTGELFF.

This chain links TRBV27 with TRBJ2-7; TRBD1 aligns across 7 bases. Germline loops: CDR1 MNHEY, CDR2 SMNVEV (reference sequence). V dropped 6 bases and J dropped 5; count of bases not matched to a gene: 4. The CDR3 totals 12 residues. The CDR3 DNA is TGTGCCAGCAGCAGGGGGAAGAACGAGCAGTACTTC. As protein: CASSRGKNEQYF.

Comments on this clone: Mismatch with germline at one junction end may stem from a read error. This CDR3 is CASSLGQRREAFF. For the CDR3, the DNA is TGTGCCAGCAGCTTGGGCCAAAGGAGGGAAGCTTTCTTT. This chain joins TRBV5-3 and TRBJ1-1, with D unresolved. TRBV5-3 is annotated as an ORF whose role is uncertain. This CDR3 has 13 residues.

Within the sample, this clone is medium-sized. J is TRBJ2-1 and V is TRBV9, with D perhaps TRBD2 (5 bases). The CDR3 loop spans 13 amino acids. V dropped 1 base and J dropped 6 bases, with 8 bases sitting between them. CDR1 is SGDLS and CDR2 is YYNGEE in the germline V gene. The CDR3 here is CASSVSTTNEQFF. The CDR3 bases are TGTGCCAGCAGCGTATCGACTACCAATGAGCAGTTCTTC.

V and J are TRBV7-9 and TRBJ2-7; D remains ambiguous. The CDR3 consists of 12 residues. Germline lookup yields CDR1 SEHNR and CDR2 FQNEAQ (reference sequence). The V gene lost 2 bases and the J gene lost 6 bases, with 8 bases spanning the gap. The CDR3 protein is CASSLPRGEQYF. The CDR3 nucleotides are TGTGCCAGCAGCTTACCACGCGGCGAGCAGTACTTC.

V gene TRBV5-1 combines with J gene TRBJ2-1, with D possibly TRBD1 on 6 matching bases. V was clipped by 0 bases and J by 6 bases, with 13 bases between them. Germline values: CDR1 SGHRS, CDR2 YFSETQ. The CDR3 contains 15 residues. The CDR3 sequence is CASSLAAGAVNEQFF. CDR3 coding DNA: TGCGCCAGCAGCTTGGCGGCAGGGGCTGTCAATGAGCAGTTCTTC. The variable domain in full, with the rest retrieved from reference TRBV5-1 and TRBJ2-1, is KAGVTQTPRYLIKTRGQQVTLSCSPISGHRSVSWYQQTPGQGLQFLFEYFSETQRNKGNFPGRFSGRQFSNSRSEMNVSTLELGDSALYLCASSLAAGAVNEQFFGPGTRLTVL.

This chain connects TRBV2 to TRBJ2-1; D ambiguous. Germline lookup yields CDR1 SNHLY and CDR2 FYNNEI. CDR3 size: 13 residues. V lost 5 bases and J lost 5, with 10 bases in between. CDR3: CASSRCCDNEQFF. The CDR3, as DNA: TGTGCCAGCAGTAGGTGTTGTGACAATGAGCAGTTCTTC.

As for this clone: The CDR3 does not end in the conserved phenylalanine or tryptophan, so this is likely a read error. The chain couples TRBV7-2 to TRBJ1-2; 7 nucleotides line up with TRBD1. With V trimmed by 6 bases and J by 2 bases, 12 bases remained unmatched. The CDR3 extends over 16 amino acids. Germline CDR1 and CDR2: SGHTA and FQGNSA. This CDR3 reads CASSVTQGIWNYGYTS. The CDR3 coding sequence is TGTGCCAGCAGTGTAACACAGGGGATTTGGAACTATGGCTACACCTCC.

V gene TRBV15 combines with J gene TRBJ1-5; tentatively, D is TRBD1 (6 bases). The V gene lost 0 bases and the J gene lost 4 bases, with 13 bases spanning the gap. From germline, CDR1 is LNHNV and CDR2 YYDKDF (reference sequence). The CDR3 has 16 residues. This CDR3 is CATSRDRTVRNQPQHF. In DNA form, the CDR3 reads TGTGCCACCAGCAGAGACCGGACAGTACGAAATCAGCCCCAGCATTTT.

This CDR3 is CASSVRSGVSPLHF. In DNA, the CDR3 is TGTGCCAGCAGTGTCCGAAGTGGGGTTTCACCCCTCCACTTT. The rearrangement joins TRBV2 to TRBJ1-6; D not certain. Germline assignment: CDR1 SNHLY and CDR2 FYNNEI. The V end lost 4 bases, the J end lost 9 bases, and 13 bases lay between the germline ends. This CDR3 has 14 amino acids. Based on the CDR3 plus reference TRBV2 and TRBJ1-6, the full variable domain is EPEVTQTPSHQVTQMGQEVILRCVPISNHLYFYWYRQILGQKVEFLVSFYNNEISEKSEIFDDQFSVERPDGSNFTLKIRSTKLEDSAMYFCASSVRSGVSPLHFGNGTRLTVT.